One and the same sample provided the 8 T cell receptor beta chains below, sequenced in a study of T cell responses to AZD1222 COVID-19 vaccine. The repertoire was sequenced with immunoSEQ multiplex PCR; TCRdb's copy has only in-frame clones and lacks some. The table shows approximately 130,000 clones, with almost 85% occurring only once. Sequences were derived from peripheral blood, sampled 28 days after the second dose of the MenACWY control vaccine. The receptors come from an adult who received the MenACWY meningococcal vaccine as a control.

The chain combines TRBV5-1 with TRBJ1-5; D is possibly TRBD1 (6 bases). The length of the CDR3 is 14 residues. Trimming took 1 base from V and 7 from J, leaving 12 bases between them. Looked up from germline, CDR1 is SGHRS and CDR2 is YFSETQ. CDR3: CASSLIQGMQPQHF. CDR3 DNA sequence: TGCGCCAGCAGCTTGATTCAGGGGATGCAGCCCCAGCATTTT.

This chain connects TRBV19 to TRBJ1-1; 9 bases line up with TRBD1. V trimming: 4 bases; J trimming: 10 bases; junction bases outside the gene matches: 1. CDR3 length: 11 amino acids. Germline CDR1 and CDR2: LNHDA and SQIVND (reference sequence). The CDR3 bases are TGTGCCAGTAGTAACAGGGGGCGAGCTTTCTTT. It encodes CASSNRGRAFF. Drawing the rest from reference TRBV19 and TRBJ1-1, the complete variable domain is DGGITQSPKYLFRKEGQNVTLSCEQNLNHDAMYWYRQDPGQGLRLIYYSQIVNDFQKGDIAEGYSVSREKKESFPLTVTSAQKNPTAFYLCASSNRGRAFFGQGTRLTVV.

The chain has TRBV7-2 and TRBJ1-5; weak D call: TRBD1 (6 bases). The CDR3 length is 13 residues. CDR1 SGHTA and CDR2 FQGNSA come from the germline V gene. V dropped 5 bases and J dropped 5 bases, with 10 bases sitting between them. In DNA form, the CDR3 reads TGTGCCAGCAGCATCAGGGGATATCAGCCCCAGCATTTT. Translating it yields CASSIRGYQPQHF. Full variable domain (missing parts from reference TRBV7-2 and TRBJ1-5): GAGVSQSPSNKVTEKGKDVELRCDPISGHTALYWYRQSLGQGLEFLIYFQGNSAPDKSGLPSDRFSAERTGGSVSTLTIQRTQQEDSAVYLCASSIRGYQPQHFGDGTRLSIL.

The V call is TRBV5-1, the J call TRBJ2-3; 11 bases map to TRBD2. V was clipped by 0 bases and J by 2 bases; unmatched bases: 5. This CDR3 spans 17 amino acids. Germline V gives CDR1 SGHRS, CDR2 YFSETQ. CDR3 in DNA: TGCGCCAGCAGCTTGGGGTTTAGCGGGGGGGCCACAGATACGCAGTATTTT. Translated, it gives CASSLGFSGGATDTQYF.

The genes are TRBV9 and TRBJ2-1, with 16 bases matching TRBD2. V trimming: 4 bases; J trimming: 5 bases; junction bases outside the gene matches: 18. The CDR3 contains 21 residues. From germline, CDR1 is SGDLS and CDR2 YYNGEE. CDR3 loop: CASSSGLAGGPNSGLNNEQFF. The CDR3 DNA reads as TGTGCCAGCAGCTCGGGACTAGCGGGAGGGCCTAATAGTGGGCTAAACAATGAGCAGTTCTTC.

CDR3 sequence (DNA): TGTGCCACCAGCGGGAACAATGAGCAGTTCTTC. It yields the protein CATSGNNEQFF. V usage is TRBV15 and J usage is TRBJ2-1; D is unclear. V was shortened by 5 bases and J by 5 bases, with 4 bases between the two germline ends. The CDR3 loop spans 11 amino acids. Per the germline V gene, CDR1 is LNHNV and CDR2 is YYDKDF (reference sequence).

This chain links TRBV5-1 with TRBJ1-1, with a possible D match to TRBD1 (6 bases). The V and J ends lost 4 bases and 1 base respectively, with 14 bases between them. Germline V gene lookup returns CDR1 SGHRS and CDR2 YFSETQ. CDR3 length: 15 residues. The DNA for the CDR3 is TGCGCCAGCAGCCCTTCACAGGGTCAGAACACTGAAGCTTTCTTT. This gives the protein CASSPSQGQNTEAFF.

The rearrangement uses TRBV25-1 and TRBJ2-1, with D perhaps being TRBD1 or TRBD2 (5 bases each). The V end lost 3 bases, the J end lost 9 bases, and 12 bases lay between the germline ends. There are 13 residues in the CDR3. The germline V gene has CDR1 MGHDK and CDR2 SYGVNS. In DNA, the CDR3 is TGTGCCAGCAGTGATGAGGGGACGGGTGAGCAGTTCTTC. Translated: CASSDEGTGEQFF.